Detailed here is one T cell receptor beta chain. The sample originates from a study of technical replicates of blood from a few donors. V lost 5 bases to trimming and J lost 5 bases, with 16 bases between them. Germline assignment: CDR1 MNHEY and CDR2 SMNVEV (reference sequence). This CDR3 has 15 amino acids. Assay: immunoSEQ multiplex PCR; the TCRdb copy retains only in-frame clones and omits some. The sample shows under 55,000 clones, 90% to 96% of them seen only once. J is TRBJ1-5 and V is TRBV27, with unresolved D. This clonotype originated in a human donor in good health. The sequencing input was T cells isolated from PBMCs. The CDR3 loop is CASSPGLFEDQPQHF. The CDR3 nucleotides read TGTGCCAGCAGTCCTGGACTTTTCGAAGATCAGCCCCAGCATTTT.